These T cell receptor beta chains were read from a single sample in a study of neurological immune-mediated disorders. Via MiXCR, TCRdb re-called the 5' RACE reads, giving one row per CDR3 protein. The table includes roughly 76,000 distinct CDR3 sequences, approximately 3.4% detected once. Material for sequencing was PBMCs. Source of these receptors: a woman aged 45-59 years with multiple sclerosis. The CDR3 runs from the conserved cysteine through the conserved F or W. The order of the fields is D gene, V gene, clone size, J gene, CDR3 DNA, CDR3 protein. A D gene is named only where the DNA matches it firmly. Each size is once, few, many or a size class.

d_gene: -; v_gene: TRBV5-1; abundance: many; j_gene: TRBJ2-1; CDR3nt: TGCGCCAGCAGCTTGGCTGGATGGGTGGGTGGCAATGAGCAGTTCTTC; CDR3aa: CASSLAGWVGGNEQFF
d_gene: TRBD1; v_gene: TRBV10-3; abundance: many; j_gene: TRBJ1-1; CDR3nt: TGTGCCATCAAAACAGGGGCTACTGAAGCTTTCTTT; CDR3aa: CAIKTGATEAFF
d_gene: -; v_gene: TRBV6-6; abundance: many; j_gene: TRBJ1-2; CDR3nt: TGTGCCAGCAGTTCCATCAGGGGTCCAGCTAACTATGGCTACACCTTC; CDR3aa: CASSSIRGPANYGYTF
d_gene: -; v_gene: TRBV28; abundance: many; j_gene: TRBJ1-1; CDR3nt: TGTGCCAGCAGTTTATCTCGGGGTGCAGCGGAAGCTTTCTTT; CDR3aa: CASSLSRGAAEAFF
d_gene: -; v_gene: TRBV29-1; abundance: many; j_gene: TRBJ2-2; CDR3nt: TGCAGCGTTGTAGTCGGTGCAACCGGGGAGCTGTTTTTT; CDR3aa: CSVVVGATGELFF
d_gene: TRBD1; v_gene: TRBV7-9; abundance: many; j_gene: TRBJ1-1; CDR3nt: TGTGCCAGCAGCTTACAGGGGGCGAGCAACACTGAAGCTTTCTTT; CDR3aa: CASSLQGASNTEAFF
d_gene: TRBD1; v_gene: TRBV7-2; abundance: many; j_gene: TRBJ2-7; CDR3nt: TGTGCCAGCAGCCGGGGGACAGGCCCCTCCTACGAGCAGTACTTC; CDR3aa: CASSRGTGPSYEQYF
d_gene: -; v_gene: TRBV5-1; abundance: many; j_gene: TRBJ1-2; CDR3nt: TGCGCCAGCAGCTTCGGGCAGCAGGCTTTCTATGGCTACACCTTC; CDR3aa: CASSFGQQAFYGYTF
d_gene: TRBD1; v_gene: TRBV29-1; abundance: many; j_gene: TRBJ2-3; CDR3nt: TGCAGCGTGGCTGACAGGGCGAGCACAGATACGCAGTATTTT; CDR3aa: CSVADRASTDTQYF
d_gene: TRBD1; v_gene: TRBV20-1; abundance: many; j_gene: TRBJ1-2; CDR3nt: TGCAGTGCTAGGGACAGGGGCTATGGCTACACCTTC; CDR3aa: CSARDRGYGYTF